Only a few counts were recorded for the clone carrying this T cell receptor beta chain. Its specificity is unknown. PCR was performed a second time for roughly 7 to 12 cycles using a sample-barcoded 5' primer and a J-beta primer mix. The authors tagged each cDNA molecule using a template-switch adaptor with 12 random nucleotides. MiXCR was run by TCRdb on the 5' RACE reads, yielding one entry per CDR3 protein. Of around 800,000 distinct CDR3 sequences in the sample, around 45% were seen once. This sample was included in a study of blood T cells in healthy people across ages. Study findings and constraints: Percentage of naive T cells showed a strong correlation with TCR beta diversity.

Per the germline V gene, CDR1 is ENHRY and CDR2 is SYGVKD. V gave up 0 bases and J gave up 5 bases, with 14 bases separating them. This CDR3 comprises 15 residues. The TCR was taken from a man of 80 years or more in good health. Input material: blood. The chain carries TRBV10-3 and TRBJ2-7; D is unclear. Written as DNA, the CDR3 is TGTGCCATCAGTGAGTCGGTAGAATCTAACCACGAGCAGTACTTC. The encoded protein is CAISESVESNHEQYF.